The 14 T cell receptor beta chains below were found in one sample sequenced in a study of siplizumab effects on memory and regulatory T cells (dated by TCRdb to the late 2010s). Preparation of the library involved the immunoSEQ multiplex PCR assay. In TCRdb, the immuneACCESS table is reduced to in-frame sequences with V and J assigned. These tables do not hold every clone; where another copy was compared, an unresolved V gene accounts for under half, and the others remain unexplained. Here the sample has 90,000 to 140,000 clones; approximately 94% occur a single time. The biggest ten clones account for around 0.29% of the sample. The specimen was CD4+ T cells sorted from blood. All receptors come from a human donor in good health.

This clone was observed a few times. The CDR3 DNA sequence: TGTGCCAGCTCACCACCAAGGAACGCGGGCGCCGGGGAGCTGTTTTTT. This sequence encodes CASSPPRNAGAGELFF. The chain links TRBV18 to TRBJ2-2, with D perhaps TRBD2 (5 bases). The CDR3 extends over 16 amino acids. Trimming took 0 bases from V and 6 from J, leaving 14 bases between them. Germline loops: CDR1 KGHSH, CDR2 LQKENI.

This chain uses TRBV6-1 with TRBJ1-5, with D unresolved. V was pared by 8 bases and J by 4 bases, with 15 bases between. The CDR3 is 14 residues long. Per the germline V gene, CDR1 is MNHNS and CDR2 is SASEGT. The CDR3 DNA sequence: TGTGCCAGCGTGGACCCTCAAGGGAATCAGCCCCAGCATTTT. Protein product: CASVDPQGNQPQHF.

Details on this clone: Different DNA sequences within this sample yield the same CDR3. This chain connects TRBV5-1 to TRBJ1-1; no definite D call. This CDR3 region has 14 residues. Germline V lookup: CDR1 SGHRS, CDR2 YFSETQ. V lost 1 base and J 0 bases, leaving 7 bases between the germline ends. In DNA form, the CDR3 reads TGCGCCAGCAGCTTGTCCCAGTTGAACACTGAAGCTTTCTTT. This translates into CASSLSQLNTEAFF.

CDR3 coding DNA: TGTGCCTGGATTCGAACTAGCGGGATTAATGAGCAGTTCTTC. It specifies CAWIRTSGINEQFF. The chain has TRBV30 and TRBJ2-1; 10 positions agree with TRBD2. The CDR3 loop spans 14 amino acids. J lost 7 bases, V lost 4 bases, and 7 bases had no gene match. CDR1 is GTSNPN, CDR2 SVGIG, per germline (reference sequence).

The rearrangement uses TRBV4-1 and TRBJ1-2, with 7 bases that match TRBD1. CDR3 length equals 16 residues. Germline V gene lookup returns CDR1 MGHRA and CDR2 YSYEKL. The junction had 7 bases not matched to a gene; V was cut back by 3 bases and J by 0 bases. The chain's CDR3 is CASSQPTGPPNYGYTF. DNA of the CDR3: TGCGCCAGCAGCCAGCCGACAGGGCCTCCTAACTATGGCTACACCTTC.

V and J are TRBV5-4 and TRBJ2-1, with D possibly being TRBD1 (5 bases). Trimming cost V 2 bases and J 2 bases, with 8 bases left between them. Per the germline V gene, CDR1 is SGHNT and CDR2 is YYREEE (reference sequence). The CDR3 covers 14 residues. CDR3 region: CASSFGHTYNEQFF. The CDR3 DNA reads as TGTGCCAGCAGCTTCGGACACACCTACAATGAGCAGTTCTTC.

This rearrangement joins TRBV4-1 to TRBJ2-1, with D perhaps TRBD2 (6 bases). Trimming cost V 3 bases and J 7 bases, with 10 bases left between them. Per the germline V gene, CDR1 is MGHRA and CDR2 is YSYEKL. The CDR3 has 13 residues. CDR3 nucleotides: TGCGCCAGCAGCCATTCTAGCGAGAATGAGCAGTTCTTC. Protein sequence: CASSHSSENEQFF.

Points on this clone: Other DNA sequences in the same sample also yield this CDR3. This rearrangement joins TRBV14 to TRBJ1-1; D gene uncertain. The CDR3 runs to 13 residues. V was trimmed by 4 bases and J by 2 bases, leaving 8 bases between them. The germline V gene encodes CDR1 SGHDN and CDR2 FVKESK. The CDR3 region has the DNA TGTGCCAGCAGCCCCACGAGAAACACTGAAGCTTTCTTT. It is translated as CASSPTRNTEAFF.

This chain joins TRBV11-3 and TRBJ2-2; D is undetermined. This CDR3 spans 17 amino acids. V was clipped by 4 bases and J by 1 base, with 16 bases between them. Germline CDR1 reads SGHNT; CDR2 reads YENEEA. The CDR3 DNA reads as TGTGCCAGCAGCTCTACCCATCTCCTGGTGAACACCGGGGAGCTGTTTTTT. This translates into CASSSTHLLVNTGELFF.

The chain combines TRBV29-1 with TRBJ1-2; the D is unclear. Trimming cost V 1 base and J 0 bases, with 9 bases left between them. This CDR3 contains 14 residues. The germline V gene has CDR1 SQVTM and CDR2 ANQGSEA. CDR3 amino acids: CSVEGEQSNYGYTF. The CDR3, as DNA: TGCAGCGTTGAAGGCGAACAGTCTAACTATGGCTACACCTTC.

This chain links TRBV5-1 with TRBJ2-5; weak D call: TRBD1 (6 bases). The CDR3 totals 16 residues. Trimming left V 3 bases short and J 1 base short, with 16 bases between. Germline loops: CDR1 SGHRS, CDR2 YFSETQ. DNA of the CDR3: TGCGCCAGCAGCTGGGAACCGGGACAAATCCAAGAGACCCAGTACTTC. It specifies CASSWEPGQIQETQYF.

This sequence joins TRBV5-1 and TRBJ2-2; 9 positions agree with TRBD2. The CDR3 spans 15 residues. The V segment lost 6 bases and the J segment 4 bases; nucleotides outside the gene matches: 7. CDR1 and CDR2 from the germline V gene are SGHRS and YFSETQ. Written as DNA, the CDR3 is TGCGCCAGCAACCACGGGACTAGCAGCACCGGGGAGCTGTTTTTT. Its translation: CASNHGTSSTGELFF.

This chain uses TRBV7-9 with TRBJ1-2, with D tentatively TRBD1 (6 bases). The CDR3 is 16 amino acids. The V end lost 1 base, the J end lost 4 bases, and 16 bases lay between the germline ends. Germline V CDR1 and CDR2: SEHNR, FQNEAQ (reference sequence). The CDR3 DNA sequence: TGTGCCAGCAGCTTAGAGGCCGGACAGAGTATCTATGGCTACACCTTC. It codes for CASSLEAGQSIYGYTF.

V gene TRBV27 combines with J gene TRBJ2-7; D is possibly TRBD2 (5 bases). CDR3 length equals 13 residues. The ends were cut back, 4 bases at V and 7 bases at J, with 14 bases in the middle. Germline V gene sequence: CDR1 MNHEY, CDR2 SMNVEV (reference sequence). This chain's CDR3 is CASSSDWFGEQYF. The DNA of the CDR3 is TGTGCCAGCAGTTCGGACTGGTTTGGGGAGCAGTACTTC.